These 26 T cell receptor beta chains came from one sample sequenced in a study of blood T cells in healthy people across ages. Primers used in a second PCR of roughly 7 to 12 cycles were a sample-barcoded 5' primer and a J-beta primer mix. TCRdb used MiXCR to reprocess the 5' RACE reads, holding one entry per CDR3 protein. The sample contains about 1 million distinct CDR3 sequences, 45% of which appear only once. The sequenced sample was blood. The receptors were sampled from a woman aged 55-69 years in good health.

The V and J genes are TRBV5-4 and TRBJ2-7; 7 nucleotides line up with TRBD1. This CDR3 is 13 amino acids long. Germline CDR1 reads SGHNT; CDR2 reads YYREEE (reference sequence). J was trimmed by 4 bases and V by 2 bases; bases with no gene match: 3. The CDR3 nucleotides are TGTGCCAGCAGCTTAGGGACAGAGTACGAGCAGTACTTC. Translating it yields CASSLGTEYEQYF.

The chain has TRBV7-2 and TRBJ1-5; possibly TRBD1 for D (6 bases). From germline, CDR1 is SGHTA and CDR2 FQGNSA. Trimming removed 5 bases from V and 5 bases from J, with 13 bases in between. CDR3 length: 14 residues. In DNA, the CDR3 is TGTGCCAGCAGCATTATGGCAGGGGATCAGCCCCAGCATTTT. Translated: CASSIMAGDQPQHF.

The V call is TRBV12-3 or TRBV12-4, the J call TRBJ2-5; D perhaps matches TRBD2 (6 bases). The tail of the sequence fits TRBJ2-7 better, so the J call may be wrong. This CDR3 has 14 amino acids. In DNA, the CDR3 is TGTGCCAGCAGTGTACTCAGCGTGGGGGGCGAGCAGTACTTC. Its translation is CASSVLSVGGEQYF.

The DNA for the CDR3 is TGCGCCAGCAGCCCTGGTGCGACAGATGTGGATACGCAGTATTTT. Translation gives CASSPGATDVDTQYF. The V call is TRBV5-1, the J call TRBJ2-3, with TRBD1 as a possible D gene (5 bases). CDR3 length: 15 amino acids. Trimming removed 4 bases from V and 6 bases from J, with 18 bases in between. Germline V gene lookup returns CDR1 SGHRS and CDR2 YFSETQ.

The genes are TRBV6-5 and TRBJ1-1; a weak D match, TRBD1 (6 bases). V was shortened by 6 bases and J by 11 bases, with 16 bases between the two germline ends. The CDR3 sequence is 12 residues long. CDR1 and CDR2 (germline): MNHEY, SVGAGI. The CDR3 nucleotides read TGTGCCAGCAGCCAGACAGGTAGCGCCGCTTTCTTT. Encoded protein: CASSQTGSAAFF.

The J gene is TRBJ2-5, the V gene TRBV4-2; 10 bases agree with TRBD2. This CDR3 comprises 19 residues. V was pared by 2 bases and J by 2 bases, with 14 bases of the junction left unmatched. Per the germline V gene, CDR1 is LGHNA and CDR2 is YNFKEQ. The DNA of the CDR3 is TGTGCCAGCAGCCAAACCAGCGGGAGGGCCGGCGAAGAACAAGAGACCCAGTACTTC. Protein: CASSQTSGRAGEEQETQYF.

The V gene is TRBV20-1, the J gene TRBJ2-7, with D perhaps TRBD1 (5 bases). With 0 bases removed from V and 3 bases from J, the gap between germline ends came to 18 bases. The V gene's germline CDR1 is DFQATT and CDR2 SNEGSKA (reference sequence). This CDR3 is built from 16 residues. CDR3 sequence: CSARDQRTTHYYEQYF. As DNA, the CDR3 is TGCAGTGCTAGAGATCAACGGACAACCCATTACTACGAGCAGTACTTC.

The V call is TRBV9, the J call TRBJ2-1; TRBD1 agrees at 10 bases. The CDR3 is 17 residues long. With 0 bases clipped from V and 4 bases from J, the junction kept 7 bases outside the gene matches. Germline CDR1 SGDLS, CDR2 YYNGEE. CDR3 coding DNA: TGTGCCAGCAGCGTAGCGGGGGACAGGGGTAGGTACAATGAGCAGTTCTTC. Translated, it gives CASSVAGDRGRYNEQFF. Complete variable domain (other parts from reference TRBV9 and TRBJ2-1): DSGVTQTPKHLITATGQRVTLRCSPRSGDLSVYWYQQSLDQGLQFLIQYYNGEERAKGNILERFSAQQFPDLHSELNLSSLELGDSALYFCASSVAGDRGRYNEQFFGPGTRLTVL.

Comments on this clonotype: A read error may explain this, as a much larger clone is one base away. J is TRBJ1-6 and V is TRBV4-2; unclear D gene. The CDR3 runs 14 residues. CDR1 and CDR2 from the germline V gene are LGHNA and YNFKEQ. CDR3 coding DNA: TGTGCCAGCAGCCAACGGACGGGGAATTCACCCCCCCACTTT. This translates into CASSQRTGNSPPHF.

This clonotype turned up a few times. The V gene is TRBV14, the J gene TRBJ1-2; 7 bases map to TRBD1. With 4 bases clipped from V and 4 bases from J, the junction kept 9 bases outside the gene matches. The germline gives CDR1 SGHDN, CDR2 FVKESK. The CDR3 consists of 15 residues. In DNA form, the CDR3 reads TGTGCCAGCAGCCCACTCACAGGGGTGGCCTATGGCTACACCTTC. Amino acid sequence: CASSPLTGVAYGYTF. Complete variable domain (other parts from reference TRBV14 and TRBJ1-2): EAGVTQFPSHSVIEKGQTVTLRCDPISGHDNLYWYRRVMGKEIKFLLHFVKESKQDESGMPNNRFLAERTGGTYSTLKVQPAELEDSGVYFCASSPLTGVAYGYTFGSGTRLTVV.

The CDR3 nucleotides are TGTGCCACTAAACAGGGGATGTGGGGCACAGATACGCAGTATTTT. Protein product: CATKQGMWGTDTQYF. The chain uses TRBV6-5 and TRBJ2-3, with TRBD1 matching 7 bases. The CDR3 extends over 15 amino acids. V dropped 10 bases and J dropped 1; count of bases not matched to a gene: 11. The germline V gene has CDR1 MNHEY and CDR2 SVGAGI.

V gene TRBV20-1 combines with J gene TRBJ2-1; 9 bases match TRBD2. Germline lookup yields CDR1 DFQATT and CDR2 SNEGSKA (reference sequence). This CDR3 has 16 residues. V shed 0 bases and J 10 bases; nucleotides not matched to a gene: 13. In nucleotides, the CDR3 is TGCAGTGCTAGAGATGGCGGGAGGGCCGGTCTCGGAGAGCAGTTCTTC. This translates into CSARDGGRAGLGEQFF.

This clonotype occurred many times. This rearrangement joins TRBV7-9 to TRBJ2-7, with a possible D match to TRBD1 (6 bases). This CDR3 has 15 residues. Deletions cut 1 base from V and 5 bases from J, with 15 bases between. Germline CDR1 reads SEHNR; CDR2 reads FQNEAQ (reference sequence). DNA of the CDR3: TGTGCCAGCAGCTTAGGAGGGGCAGGGGTCGACGAGCAGTACTTC. The encoded protein is CASSLGGAGVDEQYF.

This clonotype occurred a few times. The chain recombines TRBV4-1 with TRBJ2-3; D is uncertain. The CDR3 has 15 amino acids. Germline-derived CDR1 and CDR2 are MGHRA and YSYEKL. The V end lost 4 bases, the J end lost 0 bases, and 11 bases lay between the germline ends. The CDR3 region has the DNA TGCGCCAGCAGCCCTCGGCAGTTGAGCACAGATACGCAGTATTTT. Translation: CASSPRQLSTDTQYF.

The V and J genes are TRBV11-2 and TRBJ2-5; 7 bases are shared with TRBD2. The CDR3 runs to 17 residues. Looked up from germline, CDR1 is SGHAT and CDR2 is FQNNGV. The trim removed 0 bases at V and 2 bases at J, leaving 9 bases unmatched. This CDR3 reads CASSLDTREVVQETQYF. The DNA of the CDR3 is TGTGCCAGCAGCTTAGATACCCGGGAGGTAGTTCAAGAGACCCAGTACTTC.

The chain links TRBV2 to TRBJ2-3, with D possibly matching TRBD1 (6 bases). The germline V and J ends were trimmed by 6 bases and 0 bases, with 13 bases remaining between them. The V gene's germline CDR1 is SNHLY and CDR2 FYNNEI. This CDR3 has 15 amino acids. CDR3 amino acids: CASSGTPRSTDTQYF. CDR3 bases: TGTGCCAGCAGCGGGACACCCCGAAGCACAGATACGCAGTATTTT.

This chain uses TRBV30 with TRBJ2-5; D not resolved. Germline CDR1 reads GTSNPN; CDR2 reads SVGIG (reference sequence). The CDR3 contains 12 residues. Trimming left V 2 bases short and J 3 bases short, with 7 bases between. The CDR3 DNA sequence: TGTGCCTGGAGTTTTGGTAAAGAGACCCAGTACTTC. Protein sequence: CAWSFGKETQYF. Looking up the rest from reference TRBV30 and TRBJ2-5 gives the full variable domain: SQTIHQWPATLVQPVGSPLSLECTVEGTSNPNLYWYRQAAGRGLQLLFYSVGIGQISSEVPQNLSASRPQDRQFILSSKKLLLSDSGFYLCAWSFGKETQYFGPGTRLLVL.

This clonotype was recorded many times. This chain connects TRBV24-1 to TRBJ2-6; a weak D match, TRBD2 (5 bases). CDR1 and CDR2 from the germline V gene are KGHDR and SFDVKD. Trimming left V 9 bases short and J 2 bases short, with 7 bases between. The CDR3 loop spans 13 amino acids. This CDR3 is CATGETGANVLTF. For the CDR3, the DNA is TGTGCCACCGGGGAGACTGGGGCCAACGTCCTGACTTTC.

The chain couples TRBV5-1 to TRBJ1-1; no reliable D call. Germline loops: CDR1 SGHRS, CDR2 YFSETQ. This CDR3 is built from 17 residues. Trimming pared 0 bases from V and 0 bases from J, leaving 15 bases between. The CDR3 DNA follows: TGCGCCAGCAGCTTGGTGTTCCAGGAAATTTTGAACACTGAAGCTTTCTTT. It specifies CASSLVFQEILNTEAFF. Variable domain in full (rest from reference TRBV5-1 and TRBJ1-1): KAGVTQTPRYLIKTRGQQVTLSCSPISGHRSVSWYQQTPGQGLQFLFEYFSETQRNKGNFPGRFSGRQFSNSRSEMNVSTLELGDSALYLCASSLVFQEILNTEAFFGQGTRLTVV.

This chain links TRBV20-1 with TRBJ1-1; D is uncertain. The V and J ends lost 6 bases and 1 base respectively, with 21 bases between them. CDR3 length equals 16 residues. CDR1 is DFQATT and CDR2 is SNEGSKA in the germline V gene (reference sequence). CDR3 bases: TGCAGTGCAGTGCTAGCCGTACAGCCCCCGAACACTGAAGCTTTCTTT. The encoded protein is CSAVLAVQPPNTEAFF.

The gene calls are TRBV19 and TRBJ2-5, with D perhaps assigned TRBD1 or TRBD2 (5 bases each). Judging by the DNA end, TRBJ2-7 fits better; the J call may be wrong. The CDR3 runs to 12 residues. In germline, CDR1 is LNHDA, CDR2 SQIVND (reference sequence). CDR3 sequence reads: CASSPRGREQYF. The CDR3 region has the DNA TGTGCCAGTAGTCCCCGGGGACGCGAGCAGTACTTC.

The chain has TRBV6-5 and TRBJ1-2; perhaps TRBD1 as D (5 bases). Between the trimmed V and J ends, which lost 3 bases and 2 bases, there was a span of 13 bases. This CDR3 has 15 amino acids. The germline V gene has CDR1 MNHEY and CDR2 SVGAGI. CDR3 bases: TGTGCCAGCAGTTATAATGATCGGGGGAACTATGGCTACACCTTC. This codes for CASSYNDRGNYGYTF.

This clonotype was seen more than once but under ten times. The chain is built from TRBV19 and TRBJ1-5; perhaps TRBD1 as D (6 bases). The CDR3 has 13 amino acids. CDR1 is LNHDA, CDR2 SQIVND, per germline (reference sequence). V shed 7 bases and J shed 4 bases, with 11 bases lying between them. CDR3 in DNA: TGTGCCAGTACATTAGGGGGGAATCAGCCCCAGCATTTT. Protein: CASTLGGNQPQHF.

This clonotype was counted between two and nine times. The rearrangement uses TRBV5-1 and TRBJ1-2; a weak D match, TRBD1 (5 bases). V lost 6 bases and J 3 bases, leaving 9 bases between the germline ends. The CDR3 totals 12 residues. Per the germline V gene, CDR1 is SGHRS and CDR2 is YFSETQ. Here the CDR3 reads CASTPGYYGYTF. The CDR3 nucleotides are TGCGCCAGCACCCCAGGGTACTATGGCTACACCTTC.

The V call is TRBV4-1, the J call TRBJ2-5; TRBD1 matches 7 bases. J gave up 4 bases and V 3 bases, and 17 bases lay outside the gene matches. The length of the CDR3 is 18 residues. Germline loops: CDR1 MGHRA, CDR2 YSYEKL. CDR3 in amino acids: CASSQDPSDRFLRETQYF. In nucleotides, the CDR3 is TGCGCCAGCAGCCAGGATCCATCGGACAGGTTTCTACGAGAGACCCAGTACTTC.

A few counts support this clonotype. The genes are TRBV12-3 or TRBV12-4 and TRBJ2-3; a weak D match, TRBD2 (5 bases). The CDR3 runs to 12 residues. V lost 7 bases and J 7 bases, leaving 12 bases between the germline ends. This CDR3 is CASTIREHTQYF. CDR3 nucleotide sequence: TGTGCCAGCACCATCCGGGAACATACGCAGTATTTT.